Described below is a single T cell receptor beta chain sequence and its context. The antigen remains unidentified. UMI-labeled 5' RACE TRB cDNA libraries were prepared from the cells. TCRdb reprocessed the 5' RACE reads, keeping one entry per CDR3 protein, no DNA. Its listing shows just under 65,000 distinct CDR3 sequences. This sample is part of a study of CXCR3-negative and CXCR3-positive naive CD8 T cells. Overall study results and limits: TRB CDR3s of CXCR3-positive naive cells were more hydrophobic than those of CXCR3-negative naive cells.

The CDR3 has 17 amino acids. Germline-derived CDR1 and CDR2 are MNHEY and SVGAGI. This clonotype was sampled from a human donor in good health. Some clones in this sample may be carry-over from other donors' samples. The rearrangement joins TRBV6-5 to TRBJ2-2; TCRdb outputs TRBD2, but without DNA this stays unchecked. The sample was naive CXCR3+ CD8+ T cells from blood. Subset given: CD45RO-CCR7+CD27+CD95- naive CD8+ T cells expressing CXCR3 (TNR3+). CDR3 amino acids: CASSYSGTSGMGGELFF.